Below, one TCR beta chain is given with its context. The antigen is not known. Amplified TCR beta CDR3 regions derived from RNA transcripts. The HTBI primer set was used in a first-round RT-PCR of the TCR CDR3. TCRdb reanalysed the multiplex PCR reads using MiXCR and keeps one entry per CDR3 protein. The data contain 730,000 or so distinct CDR3 sequences, about 19% of them seen just once; the ten biggest clones take up around 17%. This entry is derived from a study of T cells in Graves' hyperthyroidism and ophthalmopathy. Looking at the study overall: Peripheral blood samples were taken at initial diagnosis, prior to any treatment. Study-wide findings and caveats: The model predicted ophthalmopathy a median around six months before onset.

V lost 0 bases, J lost 9 bases, and 9 bases lay in between. The CDR3 runs to 13 residues. Per the germline V gene, CDR1 is WNHNN and CDR2 is SYGVQD (reference sequence). The sample consisted of blood. V and J are TRBV10-1 and TRBJ2-1; no clear D. The clonotype comes from a woman between 50 and 59 years old with Graves' hyperthyroidism that later progressed to Graves' ophthalmopathy. CDR3 in amino acids: CASSESGPFEQFF. The CDR3 bases are TGCGCCAGCAGTGAGTCTGGTCCCTTTGAGCAGTTCTTC.